Listed below are T cell receptor beta chains from one sample, sequenced in a study of blood T cell repertoires in COVID-19. The assay was immunoSEQ multiplex PCR, and TCRdb's table has in-frame clones only and misses some. The sample lists about 130,000 clones; about 91% were seen once. Source material: peripheral blood. The receptors derive from a man aged 45 to 65 with acute or convalescent COVID-19. Each CDR3 is given with its conserved first and last residue. The D gene is left open where the match is weak. Rows give clone size only sometimes, using once, few, many, or a class for an expanded clone.

D gene	J gene	clone size	V gene	CDR3 DNA	CDR3 protein
.	TRBJ1-1	.	TRBV7-9	TGTGCCAGCAGCATTCAGTATCTGGCTTTCTTT	CASSIQYLAFF
TRBD1	TRBJ1-1	.	TRBV16	TGTGCCAGCAGCCAATTTTTGAGTGGGGGACAGAGCACTGAAGCTTTCTTT	CASSQFLSGGQSTEAFF
TRBD1	TRBJ1-4	.	TRBV4-2	TGTGCCAGCAGCCAAGAATCGTGGGGGACAGGCAACGAAAAACTGTTTTTT	CASSQESWGTGNEKLFF
TRBD2	TRBJ2-7	.	TRBV28	TGTGCCAGCAGTTTGTTGGGGAGGGGTAGGGGAGACGAGCAGTACTTC	CASSLLGRGRGDEQYF
.	TRBJ1-1	.	TRBV28	TGTGCCAGCAGTCTAACTCGATTAGGTTCGGGGGAGGGGACTGAAGCTTTCTTT	CASSLTRLGSGEGTEAFF
TRBD1	TRBJ1-1	.	TRBV5-1	TGCGCCAGCAGCAAAACCAGAGGGGGCGATCGGAACACTGAAGCTTTCTTT	CASSKTRGGDRNTEAFF
TRBD1	TRBJ1-2	.	TRBV6-5	TGTGCCAGCAGTTCATGGACAGGCCGGGACTATGGCTACACCTTC	CASSSWTGRDYGYTF
.	TRBJ1-2	.	TRBV11-2	TGTGCCAGCAGCTTAGGGGCAGTCTCCGGCTATGGCTACACCTTC	CASSLGAVSGYGYTF
.	TRBJ2-4	.	TRBV14	TGTGCCAGCAGCCAAGATCGGGGGAACATTCAGTACTTC	CASSQDRGNIQYF
TRBD1	TRBJ1-1	.	TRBV6-6	TGTGCCAGCAGACCGGACAGGGTATCAATGACTGAAGCTTTCTTT	CASRPDRVSMTEAFF
TRBD2	TRBJ2-1	once	TRBV19	TGTGCCAGTAGTCCCAATTGGGCGGGAGGTTACAATGAGCAGTTCTTC	CASSPNWAGGYNEQFF
.	TRBJ2-6	.	TRBV27	TGTGCCAGCAGTCTCCTAGGGGTAACTGGGGCCAACGTCCTGACTTTC	CASSLLGVTGANVLTF
.	TRBJ2-1	.	TRBV9	TGTGCCAGCAGCTTGAGCGGAAGTAACAATGAGCAGTTCTTC	CASSLSGSNNEQFF
.	TRBJ1-1	.	TRBV7-2	TGTGCCAGCAGCTCTTTGTCGAACACTGAAGCTTTCTTT	CASSSLSNTEAFF
TRBD1	TRBJ1-4	.	TRBV19	TGTGCCAGTGGGGGGACAGGAGGACAAACTAATGAAAAACTGTTTTTT	CASGGTGGQTNEKLFF
TRBD1	TRBJ2-1	.	TRBV19	TGTGCCAGTAGTATTCAGGACAGGGGCGATGAGCAGTTCTTC	CASSIQDRGDEQFF
.	TRBJ2-2	.	TRBV24-1	TGTGCCACCAGTGATTTCAGACCCCTCGCGGGCGGGGAGCTGTTTTTT	CATSDFRPLAGGELFF
.	TRBJ1-5	.	TRBV19	TGTGCCAGTAGTTACAGGGTTACGGGCAATCAGCCCCAGCATTTT	CASSYRVTGNQPQHF
.	TRBJ2-1	.	TRBV7-2	TGTGCCCTTCGGGGAGAAGGGTCCTACAATGAGCAGTTCTTC	CALRGEGSYNEQFF
.	TRBJ1-5	.	TRBV7-9	TGTGCCAGCAGCTTAGTTTCGGGGATCCTAGTAGGGCCCCAGCATTTT	CASSLVSGILVGPQHF
.	TRBJ1-2	.	TRBV30	TGTGCCTGGAGTCCCGGGGGAAACTATGGCTACACCTTC	CAWSPGGNYGYTF
.	TRBJ1-3	.	TRBV15	TGTGCCACCAGCAGAGTGGTTGAGTTTAGAGGAAACACCATATATTTT	CATSRVVEFRGNTIYF
.	TRBJ2-3	.	TRBV3-1/TRBV3-2	TGTGCCAGCAGCCACAGACTTGGGGGCCCTAGCACAGATACGCAGTATTTT	CASSHRLGGPSTDTQYF
TRBD2	TRBJ2-5	.	TRBV29-1	TGCAGCGTGCGGACTAGCGGGGGGGGGACCCAGTACTTC	CSVRTSGGGTQYF
.	TRBJ1-2	.	TRBV3-1/TRBV3-2	TGTGCCAGCAGCCAAGGCCGTAACAGGGATCATGGCTACACCTTC	CASSQGRNRDHGYTF
.	TRBJ1-6	.	TRBV19	TGTGCCAGTAGTGCCCTCTCACAGTTCCGTTCACCCCTCCACTTT	CASSALSQFRSPLHF
.	TRBJ2-5	.	TRBV18	TGTGCCAGCTCACCCAGGGTTGAGACCCAGTACTTC	CASSPRVETQYF
.	TRBJ1-5	.	TRBV12-3/TRBV12-4	TGTGCCAGCAGTTTGGGGAGCGGACAGCCCCAGCATTTT	CASSLGSGQPQHF
.	TRBJ1-1	.	TRBV6-5	TGTGCCAGCAGAGTTGGTCAAGTAAAGTTCAGTGAAGCTTTCTTT	CASRVGQVKFSEAFF
.	TRBJ1-2	.	TRBV7-9	TGTGCCAGCAGTGGGGAGGTGCGAGAGGGCTACACCTTC	CASSGEVREGYTF
.	TRBJ2-2	.	TRBV28	TGTGCCAGCAGTCATCCGACAGTTCAAAACACCGGGGAGCTGTTTTTT	CASSHPTVQNTGELFF